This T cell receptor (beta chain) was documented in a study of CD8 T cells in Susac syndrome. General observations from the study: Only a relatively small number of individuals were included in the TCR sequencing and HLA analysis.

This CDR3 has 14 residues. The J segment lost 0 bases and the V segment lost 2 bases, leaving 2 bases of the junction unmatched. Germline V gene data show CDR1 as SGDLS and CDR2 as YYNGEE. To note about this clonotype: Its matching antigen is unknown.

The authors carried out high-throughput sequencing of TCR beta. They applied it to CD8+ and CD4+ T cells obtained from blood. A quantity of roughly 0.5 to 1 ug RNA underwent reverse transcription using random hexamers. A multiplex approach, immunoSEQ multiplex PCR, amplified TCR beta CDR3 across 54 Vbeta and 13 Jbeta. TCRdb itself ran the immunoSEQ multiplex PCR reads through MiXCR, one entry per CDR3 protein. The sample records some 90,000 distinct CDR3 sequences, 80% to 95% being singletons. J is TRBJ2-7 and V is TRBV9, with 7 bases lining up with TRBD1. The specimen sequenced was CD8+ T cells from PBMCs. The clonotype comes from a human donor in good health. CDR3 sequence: CASSVGQDSYEQYF. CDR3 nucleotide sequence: TGTGCCAGCAGCGTCGGACAGGACTCCTACGAGCAGTACTTC. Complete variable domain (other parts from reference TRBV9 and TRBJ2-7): DSGVTQTPKHLITATGQRVTLRCSPRSGDLSVYWYQQSLDQGLQFLIQYYNGEERAKGNILERFSAQQFPDLHSELNLSSLELGDSALYFCASSVGQDSYEQYFGPGTRLTVT.